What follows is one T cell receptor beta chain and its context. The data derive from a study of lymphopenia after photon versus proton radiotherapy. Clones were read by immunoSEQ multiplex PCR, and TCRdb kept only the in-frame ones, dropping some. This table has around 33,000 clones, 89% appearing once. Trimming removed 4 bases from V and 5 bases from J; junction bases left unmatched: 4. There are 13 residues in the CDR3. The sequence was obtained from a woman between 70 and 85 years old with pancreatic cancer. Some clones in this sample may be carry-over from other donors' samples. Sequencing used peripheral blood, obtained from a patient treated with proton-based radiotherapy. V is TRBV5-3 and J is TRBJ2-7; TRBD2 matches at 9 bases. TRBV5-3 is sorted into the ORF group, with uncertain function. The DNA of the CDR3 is TGTGCCAGAAGCGGACTAGCGCCCCACGAGCAGTACTTC. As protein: CARSGLAPHEQYF.